This is a list of T cell receptor beta chains from one sample in a study of cytotoxic CD8 clonotypes in ibrutinib-treated CLL. Profiled with immunoSEQ multiplex PCR; TCRdb holds only in-frame clones, not every one. The sample records some 30,000 clones, about 80% being singletons. Sequenced material: PBMCs, taken after 36 months of ibrutinib treatment. These receptors were collected from a human donor with chronic lymphocytic leukemia. CDR3s include the opening cysteine and the closing phenylalanine or tryptophan. Each record gives: D gene, J gene, CDR3 length, V gene, CDR3 protein, CDR3 DNA. A D gene is named only where the DNA matches it firmly.

. | TRBJ1-1 | 15 | TRBV5-8 | CASSFLTAMNTEAFF | TGTGCCAGCAGCTTTCTGACAGCCATGAACACTGAAGCTTTCTTT
. | TRBJ1-1 | 14 | TRBV5-4 | CASSPPTKNTEAFF | TGTGCCAGCAGCCCCCCGACAAAGAACACTGAAGCTTTCTTT
TRBD2 | TRBJ2-7 | 16 | TRBV4-2 | CASSQEETSDSYEQYF | TGTGCCAGCAGCCAAGAGGAGACTAGCGACTCCTACGAGCAGTACTTC
. | TRBJ2-7 | 11 | TRBV5-1 | CASSEGNEQYF | TGCGCCAGCAGCGAAGGGAACGAGCAGTACTTC
TRBD2 | TRBJ2-7 | 15 | TRBV7-9 | CASSFERGGIYEQYF | TGTGCCAGCAGCTTCGAGCGGGGGGGCATATACGAGCAGTACTTC
. | TRBJ1-1 | 13 | TRBV27 | CASGWAVNTEAFF | TGTGCCAGCGGGTGGGCAGTTAACACTGAAGCTTTCTTT
TRBD2 | TRBJ2-5 | 16 | TRBV15 | CATASGAGGPRETQYF | TGTGCCACCGCCTCGGGAGCGGGGGGACCGAGGGAGACCCAGTACTTC
TRBD1 | TRBJ1-1 | 15 | TRBV6-5 | CASSSPGTGVTEAFF | TGTGCCAGCAGTTCTCCCGGGACAGGGGTAACTGAAGCTTTCTTT
TRBD1 | TRBJ2-7 | 14 | TRBV6-5 | CASSLDRGYGEQYF | TGTGCCAGCAGTTTGGACAGGGGATATGGGGAGCAGTACTTC
. | TRBJ2-1 | 17 | TRBV4-3 | CASSQKWDHPKYNEQFF | TGCGCCAGCAGCCAAAAATGGGACCACCCGAAGTACAATGAGCAGTTCTTC